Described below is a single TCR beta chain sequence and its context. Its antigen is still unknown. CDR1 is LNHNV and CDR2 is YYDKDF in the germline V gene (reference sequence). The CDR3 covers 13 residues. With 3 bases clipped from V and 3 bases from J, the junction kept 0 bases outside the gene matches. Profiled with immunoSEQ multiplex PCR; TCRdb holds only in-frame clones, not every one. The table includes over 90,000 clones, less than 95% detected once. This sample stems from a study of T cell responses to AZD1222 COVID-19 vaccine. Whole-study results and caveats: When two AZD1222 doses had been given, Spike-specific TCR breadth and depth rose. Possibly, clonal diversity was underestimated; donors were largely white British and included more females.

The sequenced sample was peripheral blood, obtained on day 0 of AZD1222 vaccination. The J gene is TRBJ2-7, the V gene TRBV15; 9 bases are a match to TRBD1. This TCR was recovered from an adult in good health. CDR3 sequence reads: CATSRDRGYEQYF. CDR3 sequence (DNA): TGTGCCACCAGCAGGGACAGGGGCTACGAGCAGTACTTC.